The subject of this entry is one TCR beta chain. No antigen is known for it. TCRdb redid the calling of the reads with MiXCR, one entry per CDR3 protein. The data contain under 500,000 distinct CDR3 sequences, about 44% of them singletons. This CDR3 spans 12 amino acids. With V trimmed by 11 bases and J by 6 bases, 7 bases remained unmatched. CDR1 SNHLY and CDR2 FYNNEI come from the germline V gene. These data are taken from a study of T cell repertoires in cytomegalovirus infection. The chain employs TRBV2 and TRBJ2-7, with TRBD1 identical over 10 bases. The TCR comes from a human donor in good health (CMV status not recorded). Some clones in this sample may be carry-over from other donors' samples. Sample: cultured PBMCs, taken from culture after CMV antigen stimulation. The CDR3 is CAGGTGVSEQYF. In DNA form, the CDR3 reads TGTGCCGGGGGGACAGGGGTGTCCGAGCAGTACTTC.